What follows are 5 T cell receptor beta chains derived from one specimen sequenced in a study of shared clonotypes between healthy human individuals (dated by TCRdb to 2019 to 2021). Libraries were constructed by the immunoSEQ multiplex PCR assay. TCRdb retrieved this table from immuneACCESS and kept in-frame rearrangements only. Not all clones are present; in checked studies, unresolved V genes account for under half, and no reason is known for the remainder. The sample has 2 million to 2.5 million clones on record, 85% to 95% of them singletons. Of the sample, roughly 0.34% is held by the ten largest clones. The sample consisted of naive CD4+ T cells from PBMCs. The cell subset or site label of this sample denotes: CD45RA+ positively selected. The source is a man younger than 30 in good health. Some clones in this sample may be carry-over from other donors' samples.

The chain has TRBV4-1 and TRBJ2-1; the D gene is possibly TRBD2 (5 bases). V was cut by 1 base and J by 0 bases, with 7 bases left in between. The CDR3 sequence is 15 residues long. Germline V lookup: CDR1 MGHRA, CDR2 YSYEKL. The DNA of the CDR3 is TGCGCCAGCAGCCAAGCAGCGGTCTCCTACAATGAGCAGTTCTTC. Its translation is CASSQAAVSYNEQFF.

The genes are TRBV27 and TRBJ1-2; 9 positions match TRBD1. Germline V lookup: CDR1 MNHEY, CDR2 SMNVEV (reference sequence). The CDR3 length is 14 residues. Trimming took 5 bases from V and 6 from J; bases not matched to a gene: 7. The CDR3 loop reads CASSIGQGSNGYTF. The CDR3 nucleotides read TGTGCCAGCAGTATCGGACAGGGGTCTAATGGCTACACCTTC.

This clone was seen a handful of times. The chain combines TRBV5-1 with TRBJ1-4; D is possibly TRBD1 (5 bases). This CDR3 is built from 14 residues. Germline CDR1 SGHRS, CDR2 YFSETQ. Trimming left V 2 bases short and J 3 bases short, with 8 bases between. The CDR3 sequence is CASSFEGSNEKLFF. The DNA for the CDR3 is TGCGCCAGCAGCTTCGAGGGGTCTAATGAAAAACTGTTTTTT.

This chain uses TRBV9 with TRBJ2-3, with 7 bases lining up with TRBD1. The CDR3 contains 14 residues. Germline V gene sequence: CDR1 SGDLS, CDR2 YYNGEE. With 4 bases clipped from V and 1 base from J, the junction kept 3 bases outside the gene matches. The CDR3 here is CASSKGQRTDTQYF. CDR3 nucleotides: TGTGCCAGCAGCAAGGGACAGCGCACAGATACGCAGTATTTT.

The chain uses TRBV6-5 and TRBJ2-2; 8 bases are shared with TRBD2. CDR3 length: 15 amino acids. V lost 6 bases and J lost 3; bases outside the gene matches: 6. Germline V gene data show CDR1 as MNHEY and CDR2 as SVGAGI. CDR3 loop: CASRPGTRDTGELFF. CDR3 coding DNA: TGTGCCAGCAGACCCGGGACTAGAGACACCGGGGAGCTGTTTTTT.